Presented here are 22 T cell receptor beta chains from one specimen sequenced in a study of blood T cell repertoires in COVID-19. Sequenced by immunoSEQ multiplex PCR; TCRdb stores in-frame clones only, minus some. The repertoire holds around 93,000 clones, with about 81% as singletons. The sequencing input was peripheral blood. Receptors originate from a man aged 55 to 70 with acute or convalescent COVID-19.

The chain links TRBV4-2 to TRBJ1-1, with TRBD1 as a possible D gene (5 bases). The germline V and J ends were trimmed by 0 bases and 0 bases, with 8 bases remaining between them. Per germline, CDR1 LGHNA and CDR2 YNFKEQ. The CDR3 has 15 residues. The CDR3 DNA is TGTGCCAGCAGCCAAGAAGAAGGGGTGAACACTGAAGCTTTCTTT. Encoded protein: CASSQEEGVNTEAFF.

The chain couples TRBV5-1 to TRBJ2-2, with 9 bases matching TRBD2. Trimming took 0 bases from V and 1 from J; bases not matched to a gene: 1. The CDR3 consists of 16 residues. Germline V gives CDR1 SGHRS, CDR2 YFSETQ. The CDR3 DNA reads TGCGCCAGCAGCTTGGTGACTAGCGGGAACACCGGGGAGCTGTTTTTT. Translation: CASSLVTSGNTGELFF.

The V call is TRBV9, the J call TRBJ1-2; D is perhaps TRBD1 (5 bases). The CDR3 length is 15 residues. V gave up 4 bases and J gave up 0 bases, with 13 bases separating them. Germline V gives CDR1 SGDLS, CDR2 YYNGEE. CDR3 nucleotides: TGTGCCAGCAGCATCGACAGCTCTTCTAACTATGGCTACACCTTC. Its protein product is CASSIDSSSNYGYTF.

This chain uses TRBV5-6 with TRBJ2-7, with D tentatively TRBD1 (6 bases). Per the germline V gene, CDR1 is SGHDT and CDR2 is YYEEEE. CDR3 length equals 15 residues. V was cut by 5 bases and J by 3 bases, with 18 bases left in between. The CDR3 loop reads CASRNRDTFVYEQYV. CDR3 nucleotides: TGTGCCAGCAGAAACCGGGACACCTTCGTCTACGAGCAGTACGTC.

This chain joins TRBV6-1 and TRBJ1-3, with D possibly being TRBD1 (6 bases). The CDR3 extends over 14 amino acids. Germline V gives CDR1 MNHNS, CDR2 SASEGT. V dropped 3 bases and J dropped 2 bases, with 8 bases sitting between them. In DNA form, the CDR3 reads TGTGCCAGCAGTGACAGGGGAACTGGAAACACCATATATTTT. This translates into CASSDRGTGNTIYF.

The genes are TRBV5-6 and TRBJ1-2, with 9 bases aligning to TRBD1. Losses at the gene ends were 3 bases for V and 7 bases for J; bases not matched to a gene: 13. CDR1 is SGHDT and CDR2 is YYEEEE in the germline V gene. CDR3 size: 16 residues. The CDR3 nucleotides are TGTGCCAGCAGCTACCAGCCGGGACAGGGTTCGTTTGGCTACACCTTC. Encoded protein: CASSYQPGQGSFGYTF. The full variable domain, its missing parts supplied by reference TRBV5-6 and TRBJ1-2, is DAGVTQSPTHLIKTRGQQVTLRCSPKSGHDTVSWYQQALGQGPQFIFQYYEEEERQRGNFPDRFSGHQFPNYSSELNVNALLLGDSALYLCASSYQPGQGSFGYTFGSGTRLTVV.

This sequence joins TRBV11-3 and TRBJ2-2; 7 bases are a match to TRBD1. The ends lost 3 bases at V and 3 bases at J; junction bases unmatched: 7. The germline V gene encodes CDR1 SGHNT and CDR2 YENEEA. This CDR3 has 16 amino acids. The CDR3 loop is CASSFSRQGHTGELFF. The CDR3 DNA follows: TGTGCCAGCAGCTTTAGCCGACAGGGCCACACCGGGGAGCTGTTTTTT.

The chain carries TRBV7-7 and TRBJ2-5; TRBD2 is a possible D gene (5 bases). V was pared by 5 bases and J by 4 bases, with 11 bases between. The CDR3 contains 13 residues. Germline V gene lookup returns CDR1 SSHAT and CDR2 FNYEAQ (reference sequence). The CDR3 DNA is TGTGCCAGCAGCCCGGGGTTTTTAGAGACCCAGTACTTC. Translating it yields CASSPGFLETQYF. The variable domain in full, completed from reference TRBV7-7 and TRBJ2-5, reads GAGVSQSPRYKVTKRGQDVTLRCDPISSHATLYWYQQALGQGPEFLTYFNYEAQPDKSGLPSDRFSAERPEGSISTLTIQRTEQRDSAMYRCASSPGFLETQYFGPGTRLLVL.

The V call is TRBV5-4, the J call TRBJ2-3; 10 bases fit TRBD2. Trimming at V came to 4 bases and at J to 5 bases, leaving 10 bases not matched to a gene. The CDR3 spans 16 residues. Germline V gene lookup returns CDR1 SGHNT and CDR2 YYREEE (reference sequence). The CDR3 DNA reads TGTGCCAGCAGCCCCGGGAAGCGGGGGGGTGGAGATACGCAGTATTTT. This codes for CASSPGKRGGGDTQYF.

This rearrangement joins TRBV9 to TRBJ1-1, with TRBD1 as a possible D gene (5 bases). The length of the CDR3 is 14 residues. V was clipped by 1 base and J by 4 bases, with 11 bases between them. The germline CDR1 and CDR2 sequences are SGDLS and YYNGEE. DNA of the CDR3: TGTGCCAGCAGCGTAAGCGACAGCACCACTGAAGCTTTCTTT. Residues: CASSVSDSTTEAFF.

The rearrangement links TRBV5-4 to TRBJ1-2, with 7 bases aligning to TRBD1. V was pared by 1 base and J by 7 bases, with 7 bases of the junction left unmatched. This CDR3 contains 14 residues. Germline loops: CDR1 SGHNT, CDR2 YYREEE (reference sequence). The CDR3 spells CASSLKSAGGGYTF. The CDR3 DNA sequence: TGTGCCAGCAGCTTGAAAAGCGCAGGGGGTGGCTACACCTTC.

The CDR3 nucleotides read TGTGCCAGTAAGACAGGAGTAAATCAGCCCCAGCATTTT. It yields the protein CASKTGVNQPQHF. The chain recombines TRBV19 with TRBJ1-5; possible D gene TRBD1, 6 bases. Trimming cost V 7 bases and J 4 bases, with 11 bases left between them. The CDR3 is 13 amino acids. The germline V gene has CDR1 LNHDA and CDR2 SQIVND (reference sequence).

This clone was detected a few times. This chain joins TRBV24-1 and TRBJ2-2, with 11 bases lining up with TRBD1. Germline V gives CDR1 KGHDR, CDR2 SFDVKD. J gave up 6 bases and V 5 bases, and 7 bases lay outside the gene matches. The length of the CDR3 is 16 residues. The CDR3 here is CATSVAGTGGSGELFF. The CDR3, as DNA: TGTGCCACCAGTGTAGCCGGGACAGGGGGGTCCGGGGAGCTGTTTTTT.

The CDR3 spells CASAPGQSAPQHF. The CDR3 coding sequence is TGTGCCAGCGCCCCTGGACAGTCCGCGCCCCAGCATTTT. The chain couples TRBV14 to TRBJ1-5, with D possibly being TRBD1 (6 bases). Trimming pared 8 bases from V and 9 bases from J, leaving 17 bases between. CDR1 SGHDN and CDR2 FVKESK come from the germline V gene. The CDR3 loop spans 13 amino acids.

V is TRBV5-1 and J is TRBJ2-7, with D possibly matching TRBD1 (5 bases). The germline V gene encodes CDR1 SGHRS and CDR2 YFSETQ. The ends were cut back, 2 bases at V and 2 bases at J, with 23 bases in the middle. This CDR3 spans 18 amino acids. The CDR3 region is CASSLFPLSRVYPYEQYF. The CDR3 region has the DNA TGCGCCAGCAGCTTATTCCCTCTTAGCAGGGTCTACCCCTACGAGCAGTACTTC. The full variable domain, its missing parts supplied by reference TRBV5-1 and TRBJ2-7, is KAGVTQTPRYLIKTRGQQVTLSCSPISGHRSVSWYQQTPGQGLQFLFEYFSETQRNKGNFPGRFSGRQFSNSRSEMNVSTLELGDSALYLCASSLFPLSRVYPYEQYFGPGTRLTVT.

In nucleotides, the CDR3 is TGTGCCACCAGCAGAGAGTGGGGAGGGAATGAAAAACTGTTTTTT. It translates to CATSREWGGNEKLFF. The chain combines TRBV15 with TRBJ1-4; D is undetermined. This CDR3 contains 15 residues. Germline lookup yields CDR1 LNHNV and CDR2 YYDKDF (reference sequence). V shed 0 bases and J shed 5 bases, with 10 bases lying between them.

V is TRBV5-4 and J is TRBJ1-1; perhaps TRBD1 as D (6 bases). The CDR3 spans 14 residues. Trimming left V 4 bases short and J 0 bases short, with 10 bases between. From germline, CDR1 is SGHNT and CDR2 YYREEE (reference sequence). The CDR3 here is CASSETGMNTEAFF. The DNA of the CDR3 is TGTGCCAGCAGCGAGACAGGTATGAACACTGAAGCTTTCTTT.

V gene TRBV28 combines with J gene TRBJ1-5, with a possible D match to TRBD1 (6 bases). Germline V gene data show CDR1 as MDHEN and CDR2 as SYDVKM. V was cut by 6 bases and J by 4 bases, with 19 bases left in between. The CDR3 length is 16 residues. The CDR3 sequence: CASSPPAGASNQPQHF. CDR3 sequence (DNA): TGTGCCAGCAGCCCACCTGCAGGGGCTTCAAATCAGCCCCAGCATTTT.

This clone was recorded once. J is TRBJ1-5 and V is TRBV7-4; TRBD1 agrees at 8 bases. In germline, CDR1 is SGHVT, CDR2 SQSDAQ. V lost 5 bases to trimming and J lost 0 bases; unmatched junction nucleotides: 15. The CDR3 contains 19 residues. The CDR3 sequence is CASSQSDREAAHSNQPQHF. The CDR3 nucleotides are TGTGCCAGCAGCCAATCGGACAGGGAGGCGGCTCATAGCAATCAGCCCCAGCATTTT.

The rearrangement joins TRBV27 to TRBJ2-1; a possible D gene is TRBD1 (5 bases). The V end lost 8 bases, the J end lost 4 bases, and 15 bases lay between the germline ends. Germline CDR1 is MNHEY and CDR2 is SMNVEV (reference sequence). The CDR3 is made up of 14 amino acids. The CDR3 DNA follows: TGTGCCAGCTGGGCCTTTGACAGTTACAATGAGCAGTTCTTC. The encoded protein is CASWAFDSYNEQFF.

The CDR3 coding sequence is TGTGCCAGCAGCGTTACACAGGGGAACTATGGCTACACCTTC. This encodes CASSVTQGNYGYTF. The chain links TRBV9 to TRBJ1-2; 7 positions agree with TRBD1. V was pared by 2 bases and J by 2 bases, with 3 bases of the junction left unmatched. CDR3 length equals 14 residues. The V gene's germline CDR1 is SGDLS and CDR2 YYNGEE.

The chain combines TRBV28 with TRBJ2-7, with a tentative D call TRBD2 (5 bases). Germline values: CDR1 MDHEN, CDR2 SYDVKM. Between the trimmed V and J ends, which lost 4 bases and 6 bases, there was a span of 10 bases. CDR3 size: 12 residues. The CDR3 DNA is TGTGCCAGCAGTTCCACTAGGATCGAGCAGTACGTC. It translates to CASSSTRIEQYV.